Given below is one T cell receptor beta chain in context. Sequencing was performed with immunoSEQ multiplex PCR; in TCRdb, only in-frame clones are kept and a portion is missing. The repertoire has roughly 97,000 clones, almost 85% of them found once; the top ten carry 8% to 13%. This sample was taken from a study of blood T cell repertoires in COVID-19. Across the study: Sources were T cells, B-cell-depleted T cells, or PBMCs; the material itself was cDNA or gDNA.

V dropped 5 bases and J dropped 4; count of bases not matched to a gene: 5. The CDR3 extends over 14 amino acids. The germline gives CDR1 MDHEN, CDR2 SYDVKM. The sequence was obtained from a man between 65 and 80 years old with acute or convalescent COVID-19. This rearrangement joins TRBV28 to TRBJ1-2; TRBD1 matches at 9 bases. The sequenced material came from peripheral blood. This CDR3 is CASSPGTGPYGYTF. The CDR3 DNA follows: TGTGCCAGCAGTCCCGGGACAGGGCCCTATGGCTACACCTTC.